Following are 5 T cell receptor beta chains from one sample sequenced in a study of blood T cells in healthy people across ages. A second roughly 7 to 12 cycle PCR used barcoded and J-beta primers. TCRdb independently ran MiXCR on the 5' RACE reads; one entry per CDR3 protein. This sample carries 1.5 million to 2 million distinct CDR3 sequences, roughly 27% of them seen once, and the ten largest clones take roughly 8.2%. The sequenced material came from blood. These receptors all come from a woman between 25 and 40 years old in good health.

The chain links TRBV20-1 to TRBJ2-7; D remains unclear. Trimming took off 6 bases at V and 3 bases at J, with 15 bases between the two ends. In germline, CDR1 is DFQATT, CDR2 SNEGSKA (reference sequence). The CDR3 is made up of 13 amino acids. The CDR3 region is CSAFEEAVYEQYF. In nucleotides, the CDR3 is TGCAGTGCCTTCGAAGAGGCTGTCTACGAGCAGTACTTC.

This chain uses TRBV20-1 with TRBJ2-3; maybe TRBD1 (6 bases). Trimming left V 7 bases short and J 2 bases short, with 10 bases between. Germline V CDR1 and CDR2: DFQATT, SNEGSKA (reference sequence). The CDR3 is 12 residues long. This chain's CDR3 is CSGGGTTDTQYF. The DNA for the CDR3 is TGCAGTGGAGGGGGAACCACAGATACGCAGTATTTT.

This clonotype showed up just once. This chain joins TRBV12-3 or TRBV12-4 and TRBJ1-2; D gene unclear. Between the trimmed V and J ends, which lost 2 bases and 6 bases, there was a span of 7 bases. The CDR3 is 12 amino acids. In DNA, the CDR3 is TGTGCCAGCAGTTTAAGTCCCCATGGCTACACCTTC. Amino acids: CASSLSPHGYTF.

The chain joins TRBV12-3 or TRBV12-4 to TRBJ1-4; D is uncertain. Trimming pared 7 bases from V and 5 bases from J, leaving 14 bases between. CDR3 length: 14 residues. CDR3 amino acids: CASNRAGFNEKLFF. As DNA, the CDR3 is TGTGCCAGCAACCGAGCGGGTTTCAATGAAAAACTGTTTTTT.

This clonotype was observed a handful of times. The chain is built from TRBV3-1 and TRBJ2-4; D is uncertain. Germline lookup yields CDR1 LGHDT and CDR2 YNNKEL (reference sequence). V lost 0 bases and J lost 13, with 22 bases in between. The CDR3 consists of 16 residues. CDR3 residues: CASSQDLQVVLGKQYF. CDR3 bases: TGTGCCAGCAGCCAAGATCTTCAGGTGGTCTTGGGGAAGCAGTACTTC.